This T cell receptor beta chain was retrieved from a study of cytomegalovirus exposure and HLA in healthy donors. It was with 60 Vbeta and 13 Jbeta primers that the PCR ran. Profiled with immunoSEQ multiplex PCR; TCRdb holds only in-frame clones, not every one. The table lists over 150,000 clones, 77% of them singletons. Healthy bone marrow donors formed the donor group. Trimming shortened V by 5 bases and J by 7 bases, and 18 bases separated the two germline ends. Germline lookup yields CDR1 MNHEY and CDR2 SVGAGI. The CDR3 consists of 15 residues. The rearrangement links TRBV6-5 to TRBJ1-5; D remains unclear. Material: PBMCs. This clonotype was obtained from a male donor in good health and CMV-seropositive. CDR3 loop: CASSPEGGPNQPQHF. CDR3 sequence (DNA): TGTGCCAGCAGTCCCGAGGGAGGACCGAACCAGCCCCAGCATTTT.